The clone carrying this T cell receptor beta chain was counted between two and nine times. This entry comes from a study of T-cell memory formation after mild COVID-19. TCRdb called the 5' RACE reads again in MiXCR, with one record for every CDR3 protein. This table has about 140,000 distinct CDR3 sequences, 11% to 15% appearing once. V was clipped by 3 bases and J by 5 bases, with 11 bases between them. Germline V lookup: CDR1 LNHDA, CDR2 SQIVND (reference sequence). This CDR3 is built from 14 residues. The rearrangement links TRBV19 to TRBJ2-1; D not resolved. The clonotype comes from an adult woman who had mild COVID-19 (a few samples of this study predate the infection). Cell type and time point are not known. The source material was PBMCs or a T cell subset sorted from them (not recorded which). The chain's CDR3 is CASSIEVAHNEQFF. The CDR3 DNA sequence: TGTGCCAGTAGTATTGAGGTAGCTCACAATGAGCAGTTCTTC. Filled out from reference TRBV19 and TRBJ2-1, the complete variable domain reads DGGITQSPKYLFRKEGQNVTLSCEQNLNHDAMYWYRQDPGQGLRLIYYSQIVNDFQKGDIAEGYSVSREKKESFPLTVTSAQKNPTAFYLCASSIEVAHNEQFFGPGTRLTVL.